One sample yielded the 14 T cell receptor beta chains listed below, sequenced in a study of blood T cell repertoires in COVID-19. TCRdb's table, derived via immunoSEQ multiplex PCR, lists solely in-frame clones and lacks some. The sample lists around 250,000 clones, 75% to 90% occurring once. Material for sequencing was peripheral blood. The receptors come from a woman in her 70s with COVID-19, enrolled during active disease.

The rearrangement uses TRBV7-2 and TRBJ2-2, with D possibly TRBD2 on 5 matching bases. The V end was cut by 0 bases, the J end by 6 bases, with 11 bases between. The CDR3 spans 15 residues. Germline V gene data show CDR1 as SGHTA and CDR2 as FQGNSA. The CDR3 DNA sequence: TGTGCCAGCAGCTTAGCGGGTTGGGGAGCCGGGGAGCTGTTTTTT. Residues: CASSLAGWGAGELFF.

The table lists this clone with many counts. This chain uses TRBV5-4 with TRBJ2-1, with 7 positions matching TRBD2. This CDR3 has 15 residues. CDR1 and CDR2 (germline): SGHNT, YYREEE (reference sequence). The J segment lost 0 bases and the V segment lost 4 bases, leaving 4 bases of the junction unmatched. CDR3 loop: CASSIGGSSYNEQFF. The CDR3 bases are TGTGCCAGCAGCATCGGGGGGAGCTCCTACAATGAGCAGTTCTTC.

The chain combines TRBV4-1 with TRBJ1-2; D not certain. This CDR3 has 12 residues. Looked up from germline, CDR1 is MGHRA and CDR2 is YSYEKL. V lost 3 bases and J 8 bases, leaving 10 bases between the germline ends. The CDR3 nucleotides read TGCGCCAGCAGCCACACTTCGCAAGGCTACACCTTC. Protein: CASSHTSQGYTF.

V and J are TRBV3-1 (or the pseudogene TRBV3-2) and TRBJ2-7; D possibly corresponds to TRBD2 (6 bases). Germline V lookup: CDR1 LGHDT, CDR2 YNNKEL (reference sequence). Trimming took 3 bases from V and 2 from J, leaving 17 bases between them. The CDR3 consists of 16 residues. The CDR3 DNA reads as TGTGCCAGCAGCCACGCCGGGGTAGCGGAGCCCTACGAGCAGTACTTC. Amino acid sequence: CASSHAGVAEPYEQYF.

The chain has TRBV27 and TRBJ2-1, with TRBD1 as a possible D gene (5 bases). CDR3 length equals 14 residues. The germline CDR1 and CDR2 sequences are MNHEY and SMNVEV (reference sequence). The V end lost 6 bases, the J end lost 3 bases, and 12 bases lay between the germline ends. The CDR3 DNA sequence: TGTGCCAGCAGCTTCAACAGGAACTACAATGAGCAGTTCTTC. It codes for CASSFNRNYNEQFF.

The chain employs TRBV5-8 and TRBJ2-1, with D uncertain. The V and J ends lost 7 bases and 10 bases respectively, with 21 bases between them. Looked up from germline, CDR1 is SGHTS and CDR2 is YDEGEE. CDR3 length: 14 residues. The CDR3 is CASYSGSLSREQFF. DNA for the CDR3: TGTGCCAGCTACTCCGGGTCTTTATCGCGGGAGCAGTTCTTC. The full variable domain, with the rest looked up from reference TRBV5-8 and TRBJ2-1, is EAGVTQSPTHLIKTRGQQATLRCSPISGHTSVYWYQQALGLGLQFLLWYDEGEERNRGNFPPRFSGRQFPNYSSELNVNALELEDSALYLCASYSGSLSREQFFGPGTRLTVL.

This chain connects TRBV5-1 to TRBJ2-7, with 9 bases that match TRBD1. V shed 7 bases, J shed 2 bases, and the junction held 1 base outside the gene matches. Germline CDR1 SGHRS, CDR2 YFSETQ. CDR3 length: 12 residues. CDR3 DNA: TGCGCCAGCCGGACAGGGGCCTACGAGCAGTACTTC. Its protein product is CASRTGAYEQYF. The whole variable domain, filled in from reference TRBV5-1 and TRBJ2-7, reads KAGVTQTPRYLIKTRGQQVTLSCSPISGHRSVSWYQQTPGQGLQFLFEYFSETQRNKGNFPGRFSGRQFSNSRSEMNVSTLELGDSALYLCASRTGAYEQYFGPGTRLTVT.

The chain has TRBV4-1 and TRBJ1-2; D perhaps matches TRBD1 (5 bases). This CDR3 has 13 amino acids. The V end lost 6 bases, the J end lost 5 bases, and 13 bases lay between the germline ends. Germline V gene lookup returns CDR1 MGHRA and CDR2 YSYEKL. The CDR3 reads CASRQTGLYGYTF. Written as DNA, the CDR3 is TGCGCCAGCAGACAAACGGGACTTTATGGCTACACCTTC.

The chain couples TRBV5-1 to TRBJ2-7, with TRBD1 identical over 7 bases. The V gene's germline CDR1 is SGHRS and CDR2 YFSETQ. V lost 4 bases, J lost 4 bases, and 11 bases stayed unmatched. The CDR3 length is 15 residues. The CDR3 coding sequence is TGCGCCAGCAGCATCCGACCTGACAGGGCATACGAGCAGTACTTC. Encoded protein: CASSIRPDRAYEQYF.

The rearrangement links TRBV30 to TRBJ2-7; 9 nucleotides agree with TRBD1. The CDR3 has 12 amino acids. Germline loops: CDR1 GTSNPN, CDR2 SVGIG (reference sequence). The V gene end was trimmed by 7 bases and the J gene end by 6 bases; junction bases not matched to a gene: 7. CDR3 sequence: CASSGQGIEQYF. In DNA form, the CDR3 reads TGTGCCTCTTCGGGACAGGGTATCGAGCAGTACTTC.

The chain joins TRBV12-3 or TRBV12-4 to TRBJ2-5, with 8 bases lining up with TRBD1. This CDR3 comprises 13 residues. V lost 6 bases to trimming and J lost 4 bases; unmatched junction nucleotides: 4. The CDR3 sequence: CASRRTGRETQYF. CDR3 DNA sequence: TGTGCCAGCAGACGGACAGGGAGAGAGACCCAGTACTTC.

The chain is built from TRBV12-3 or TRBV12-4 and TRBJ1-1; D possibly corresponds to TRBD1 (6 bases). The CDR3 is 13 residues long. V shed 5 bases and J shed 7 bases, with 14 bases lying between them. The CDR3 region has the DNA TGTGCCAGCAGTCCAGGACAGTATAATGAAGCTTTCTTT. Residues: CASSPGQYNEAFF.

This chain connects TRBV7-9 to TRBJ2-1; no clear D. CDR1 and CDR2 (germline): SEHNR, FQNEAQ (reference sequence). This CDR3 has 12 residues. V shed 2 bases and J shed 6 bases, with 5 bases lying between them. Here the CDR3 reads CASSLIGNEQFF. CDR3 DNA: TGTGCCAGCAGCTTAATCGGCAATGAGCAGTTCTTC.

V and J are TRBV11-3 and TRBJ2-1; 9 bases match TRBD1. With 5 bases clipped from V and 8 bases from J, the junction kept 7 bases outside the gene matches. CDR1 is SGHNT, CDR2 YENEEA, per germline. The CDR3 loop spans 14 amino acids. As DNA, the CDR3 is TGTGCCAGCAGCCGGGACAGGGAACTGGATGAGCAGTTCTTC. Its translation is CASSRDRELDEQFF.